The sequence of this T cell receptor beta chain was determined in a study of T cell repertoires in cytomegalovirus infection. Study as a whole: The authors used CMV epitopes that were HLA-C-restricted (recently identified) and HLA-B-restricted (well studied).

This clonotype was seen a few times. Its cognate antigen is unknown. Germline V gene lookup returns CDR1 MGHRA and CDR2 YSYEKL. The CDR3 consists of 16 residues. The V gene lost 8 bases and the J gene lost 3 bases, with 20 bases spanning the gap. Each CDR3 protein is one row after TCRdb ran MiXCR on the reads. The data show roughly 150,000 distinct CDR3 sequences, 20% to 25% seen once. Points from the study as a whole: Pooled public TCR beta family frequency picked out CMV carriers with the relevant HLA.

Sequencing was performed on CD8+ T cells from cultured PBMCs, taken from culture after CMV antigen stimulation. The chain employs TRBV4-1 and TRBJ2-1; D possibly corresponds to TRBD1 (6 bases). The source is a human donor in good health (CMV status not recorded). Some clones in this sample may be carry-over from other donors' samples. Written as DNA, the CDR3 is TGCGCCAGCCTTTCGATCAACACAGGGAACTACAATGAGCAGTTCTTC. It translates to CASLSINTGNYNEQFF.